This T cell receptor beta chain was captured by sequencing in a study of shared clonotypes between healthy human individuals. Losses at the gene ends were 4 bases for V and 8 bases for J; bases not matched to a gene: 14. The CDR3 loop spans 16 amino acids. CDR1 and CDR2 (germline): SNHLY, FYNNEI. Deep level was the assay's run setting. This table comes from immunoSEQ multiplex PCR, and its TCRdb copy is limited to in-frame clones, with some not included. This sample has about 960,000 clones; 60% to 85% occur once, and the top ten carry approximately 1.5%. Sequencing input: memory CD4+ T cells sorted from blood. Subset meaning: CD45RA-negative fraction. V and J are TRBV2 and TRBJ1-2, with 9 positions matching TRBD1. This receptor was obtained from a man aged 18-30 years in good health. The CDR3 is CASSVRTGDGPGGYTF. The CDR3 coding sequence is TGTGCCAGCAGTGTCCGGACAGGGGATGGTCCGGGCGGCTACACCTTC.